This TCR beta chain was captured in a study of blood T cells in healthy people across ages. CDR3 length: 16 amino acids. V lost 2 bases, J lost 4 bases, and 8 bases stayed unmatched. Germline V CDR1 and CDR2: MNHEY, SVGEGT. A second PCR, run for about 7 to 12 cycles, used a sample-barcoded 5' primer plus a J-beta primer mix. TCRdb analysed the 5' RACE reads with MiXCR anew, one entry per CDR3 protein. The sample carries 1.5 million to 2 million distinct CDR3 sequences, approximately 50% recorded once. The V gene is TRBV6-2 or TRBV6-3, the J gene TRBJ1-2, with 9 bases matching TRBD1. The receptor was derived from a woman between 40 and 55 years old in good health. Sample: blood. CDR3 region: CASSYTKGQGVYGYTF. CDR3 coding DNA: TGTGCCAGCAGTTACACCAAGGGACAGGGCGTCTATGGCTACACCTTC.